This TCR beta chain is from a study of shared clonotypes between healthy human individuals (TCRdb year 2020). For context, the study as a whole: The cohort comprised a couple of women and a few men aged 18 to 49 years. To estimate repertoire size and how much clonotypes are shared between individuals, the study performed deep sequencing of blood TCR repertoires from about 5 healthy adults. Libraries were prepared and TCR repertoires were sequenced by different laboratories using diverse techniques, in order to increase sequencing depth and limit assay-specific biases. Leukapheresis yielded between about 0.8 and 8.9 billion PBMCs per donor. Summary of the overall study and its limitations: The small number of donors limited the genetic and exposure-history diversity represented. Based on pairwise subsampling, the degree of clonotype sharing among donors was expected to be affected by sequencing depth. Only blood was sampled, and tissue TCR repertoires likely differ from those in blood.

Using the deep immunoSEQ assay, TCR CDR3 regions were amplified from genomic DNA by multiplex PCR. For each cell subset, the extracted genomic DNA was distributed evenly across all wells of several immunoSEQ 96-well plates, and each plate served as one replicate. For unsorted PBMC, each replicate PCR was loaded with 300 ng genomic DNA, equivalent to about 30,000 T cell genomes. Ten immunoSEQ deep assay plates were used to sequence unsorted PBMC genomic DNA. Purified libraries were quantified with a Qubit 3.0 fluorometer, sized on a Bioanalyzer 2100, and re-quantified with the KAPA Library Quantification kit. Every immunoSEQ 96-well plate was sequenced on a dedicated single-read 150-cycle Illumina NextSeq 550 flow cell. In the original analysis: Because only junctional sequences without quality scores were contained in the immunoSEQ output, filtering matching that applied to full-length reads could not be performed. Sequences were annotated with PyIR, a Python wrapper for IgBLAST v1.9, using IMGT germline references to assign V/J genes and CDR3. Any read was removed if the V/J assignment was weak (E-value above 1e-6), the CDR3 was missing, or the read contained stop codons, out-of-frame junctions, or ambiguous translated residues. A V3J clonotype was defined by an identical inferred V gene, J gene, and CDR3 amino acid sequence. Percentage overlap between repertoires was calculated by dividing the number of shared unique clonotypes by the size of the smaller repertoire. RTK rarefaction, the Chao1 estimator, and Recon v2.1 estimates of unobserved clonotypes were used to assess repertoire richness. Entries here come from immuneACCESS through TCRdb and include only in-frame sequences with V and J called. Some clones fail to appear in such tables; in the studies checked, an unresolved V gene covers under half of the shortfall, and the cause of the remainder is unknown. That table is the source of V, J and clone size, and D and trimming were worked out from the DNA. The sample yields approximately 500,000 clones; over 70% were counted once. Roughly an eighth of the sample rests with the top ten.

V is pruned by 0 bases and J by 4 bases, leaving 4 bases of the junction without a gene match. From cysteine to phenylalanine, the CDR3 is 14 amino acids long. The entry retains the CDR3 DNA only, 42 bases that are in frame from base 1. According to the germline V gene, CDR1 reads SGHRS and CDR2 reads YFSETQ. Donors were healthy HIV-negative adults with no recently reported acute infections or vaccinations. All donors were Caucasian adults living in Nashville, Tennessee, USA. For unsorted samples, tens of millions of PBMCs were counted, and genomic DNA was extracted using the QIAamp DNA Blood Mini kit. After blood collection by leukapheresis, PBMCs were isolated using Ficoll-Histopaque density gradient centrifugation and then cryopreserved in the vapor phase of liquid nitrogen. Regarding this clone: No antigen is known for it. Base qualities are not recorded, but no much larger clone differs from it by a single base.

The rearranged chain carries TRBV5-1 and TRBJ2-7; 7 bases in the middle match TRBD1. Sequenced: PBMCs. This receptor was taken from a woman aged 40 to 50 in good health. Some clones in this sample may be carry-over from other donors' samples. CDR3 protein: CASSLDRGMYEQYF. The sequence in DNA is TGCGCCAGCAGCTTGGACAGGGGTATGTACGAGCAGTACTTC.